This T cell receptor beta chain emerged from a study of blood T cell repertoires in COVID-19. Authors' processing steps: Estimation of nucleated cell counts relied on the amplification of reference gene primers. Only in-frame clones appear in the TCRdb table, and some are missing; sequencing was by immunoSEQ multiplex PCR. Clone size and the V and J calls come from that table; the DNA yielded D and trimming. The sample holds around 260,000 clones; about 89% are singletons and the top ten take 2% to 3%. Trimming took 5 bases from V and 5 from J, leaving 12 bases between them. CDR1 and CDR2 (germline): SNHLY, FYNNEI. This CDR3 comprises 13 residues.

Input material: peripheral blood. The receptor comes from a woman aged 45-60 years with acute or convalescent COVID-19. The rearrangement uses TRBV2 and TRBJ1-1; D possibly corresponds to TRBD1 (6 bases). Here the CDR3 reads CASSSGVRTEAFF. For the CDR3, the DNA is TGTGCCAGCAGTTCAGGGGTAAGGACTGAAGCTTTCTTT.